What follows are 7 T cell receptor beta chains derived from one specimen sequenced in a study of cytomegalovirus exposure and HLA in healthy donors. PCR employed 60 Vbeta and 13 Jbeta primers. The data were produced by immunoSEQ multiplex PCR, yet TCRdb's version contains in-frame clones alone and is incomplete. The table shows 150,000 or so clones, with 76% occurring only once. Input material: PBMCs. Source of these receptors: a male donor in good health and CMV-seronegative.

This chain uses TRBV4-1 with TRBJ2-7; D is perhaps TRBD1 (5 bases). CDR1 and CDR2 from the germline V gene are MGHRA and YSYEKL. The CDR3 totals 15 residues. Trimming shortened V by 2 bases and J by 0 bases, and 11 bases separated the two germline ends. The CDR3 sequence: CASSQWGPSSYEQYF. DNA of the CDR3: TGCGCCAGCAGCCAATGGGGCCCATCCTCCTACGAGCAGTACTTC.

CDR3 loop: CASSIDQGAGTEAFF. The CDR3 DNA is TGTGCCAGTAGTATAGATCAGGGGGCCGGCACTGAAGCTTTCTTT. The chain links TRBV19 to TRBJ1-1; 8 bases are a match to TRBD1. This CDR3 is built from 15 residues. The germline V gene has CDR1 LNHDA and CDR2 SQIVND (reference sequence). The J segment lost 4 bases and the V segment lost 0 bases, leaving 4 bases of the junction unmatched.

The chain combines TRBV7-2 with TRBJ2-7, with a possible D match to TRBD2 (6 bases). CDR3 length equals 13 residues. The V end was cut by 5 bases, the J end by 4 bases, with 12 bases between. Germline-derived CDR1 and CDR2 are SGHTA and FQGNSA. The CDR3, as DNA: TGTGCCAGCAGCCCCCGGCGGGGTTACGAGCAGTACTTC. This encodes CASSPRRGYEQYF.

The chain recombines TRBV6-5 with TRBJ2-7, with 9 bases fitting TRBD2. CDR1 is MNHEY and CDR2 is SVGAGI in the germline V gene. The J segment lost 4 bases and the V segment lost 4 bases, leaving 8 bases of the junction unmatched. CDR3 length: 15 residues. CDR3 bases: TGTGCCAGCAGTTTTAGCGGGGGTGGGACTTACGAGCAGTACTTC. Encoded protein: CASSFSGGGTYEQYF.

This clone occurred a few times. The V and J genes are TRBV7-3 and TRBJ2-7; no clear D. Germline V gives CDR1 SGHTA, CDR2 FQGTGA. V lost 2 bases to trimming and J lost 3 bases, with 8 bases between them. CDR3 size: 13 residues. CDR3 in DNA: TGTGCCAGCAGCTTAGGGTCGGGCTACGAGCAGTACTTC. It codes for CASSLGSGYEQYF.

This clone has more than one count but fewer than ten. CDR3 bases: TGCGCCAGCAGCGACGGACAGAGCCCGATTGAGTACTTC. This encodes CASSDGQSPIEYF. This sequence joins TRBV5-1 and TRBJ2-7; weak D call: TRBD1 (6 bases). Germline lookup yields CDR1 SGHRS and CDR2 YFSETQ. The CDR3 has 13 amino acids. The V end lost 4 bases, the J end lost 11 bases, and 19 bases lay between the germline ends.

This clone was detected a few times. The chain links TRBV18 to TRBJ2-5; 9 positions agree with TRBD1. Germline V gene lookup returns CDR1 KGHSH and CDR2 LQKENI. J lost 4 bases, V lost 1 base, and 1 base had no gene match. This CDR3 comprises 14 residues. CDR3: CASSPLDRGETQYF. The CDR3, as DNA: TGTGCCAGCTCACCACTGGACAGGGGAGAGACCCAGTACTTC.